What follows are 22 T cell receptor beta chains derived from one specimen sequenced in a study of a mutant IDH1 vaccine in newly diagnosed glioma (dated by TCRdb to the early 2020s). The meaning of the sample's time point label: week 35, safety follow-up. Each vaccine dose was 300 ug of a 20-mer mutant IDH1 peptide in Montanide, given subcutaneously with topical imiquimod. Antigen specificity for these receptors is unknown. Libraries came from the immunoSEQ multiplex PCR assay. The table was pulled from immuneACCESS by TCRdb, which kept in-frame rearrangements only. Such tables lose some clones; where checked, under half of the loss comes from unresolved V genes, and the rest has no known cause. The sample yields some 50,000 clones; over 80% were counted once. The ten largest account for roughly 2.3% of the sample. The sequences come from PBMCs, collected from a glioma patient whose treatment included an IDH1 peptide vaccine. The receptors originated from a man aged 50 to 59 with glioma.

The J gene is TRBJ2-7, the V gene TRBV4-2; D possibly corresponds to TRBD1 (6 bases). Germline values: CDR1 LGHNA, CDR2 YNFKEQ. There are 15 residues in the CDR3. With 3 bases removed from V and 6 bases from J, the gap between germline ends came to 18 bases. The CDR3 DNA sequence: TGTGCCAGCAGCCAGGATTCAACAGGGTATCCCGAGCAGTACTTC. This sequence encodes CASSQDSTGYPEQYF.

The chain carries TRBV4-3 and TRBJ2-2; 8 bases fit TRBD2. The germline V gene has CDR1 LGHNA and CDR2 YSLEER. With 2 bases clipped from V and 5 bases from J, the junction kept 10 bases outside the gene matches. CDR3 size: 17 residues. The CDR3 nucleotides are TGCGCCAGCAGCCAAATGCCCCCGGGGGGGCAAACCGGGGAGCTGTTTTTT. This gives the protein CASSQMPPGGQTGELFF.

The CDR3 region is CASSLRQRMNTEAFF. As DNA, the CDR3 is TGTGCCAGCAGCTTAAGACAGAGGATGAACACTGAAGCTTTCTTT. The chain has TRBV7-8 and TRBJ1-1, with D possibly TRBD1 on 5 matching bases. Germline V gene lookup returns CDR1 SGHVS and CDR2 FQNEAQ. The V gene lost 2 bases and the J gene lost 0 bases, with 10 bases spanning the gap. The CDR3 consists of 15 residues.

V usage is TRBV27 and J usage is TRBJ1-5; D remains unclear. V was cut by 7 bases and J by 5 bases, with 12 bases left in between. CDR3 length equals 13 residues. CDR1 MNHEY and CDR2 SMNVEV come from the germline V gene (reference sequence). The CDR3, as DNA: TGTGCCAGCAACCGGGGAGCGGATCAGCCCCAGCATTTT. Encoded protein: CASNRGADQPQHF.

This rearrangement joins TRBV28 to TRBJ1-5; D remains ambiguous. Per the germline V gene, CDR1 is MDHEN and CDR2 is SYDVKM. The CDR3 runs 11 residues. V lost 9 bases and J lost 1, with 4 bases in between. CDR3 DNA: TGTGCCAGTAAGAGCAATCAGCCCCAGCATTTT. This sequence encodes CASKSNQPQHF.

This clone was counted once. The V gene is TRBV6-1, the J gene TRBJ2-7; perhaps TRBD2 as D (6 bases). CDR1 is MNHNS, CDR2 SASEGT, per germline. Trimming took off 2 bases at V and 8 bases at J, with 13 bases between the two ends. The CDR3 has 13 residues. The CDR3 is CASSEQGGRKQYF. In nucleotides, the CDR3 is TGTGCCAGCAGTGAACAGGGAGGTAGGAAGCAGTACTTC.

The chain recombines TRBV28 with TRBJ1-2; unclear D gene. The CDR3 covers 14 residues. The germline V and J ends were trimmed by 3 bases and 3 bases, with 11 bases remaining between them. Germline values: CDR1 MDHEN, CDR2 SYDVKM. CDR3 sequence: CASSFRADHYGYTF. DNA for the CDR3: TGTGCCAGCAGTTTCCGGGCTGATCACTATGGCTACACCTTC.

The CDR3 DNA reads as TGTGCCAGCAGCTCGTCGACAGGGCGGTCACATGGCTACACCTTC. Amino acid sequence: CASSSSTGRSHGYTF. V usage is TRBV7-9 and J usage is TRBJ1-2, with 7 bases aligning to TRBD1. This CDR3 has 15 amino acids. CDR1 and CDR2 (germline): SEHNR, FQNEAQ (reference sequence). V was clipped by 4 bases and J by 6 bases; unmatched bases: 11.

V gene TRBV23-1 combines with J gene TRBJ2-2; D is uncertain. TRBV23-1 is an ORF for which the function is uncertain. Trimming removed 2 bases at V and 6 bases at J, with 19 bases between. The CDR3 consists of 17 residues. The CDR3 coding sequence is TGCGCCAGCAGTCAAGTGGCTGTAAAGCCACGGCCCGGGGAGCTGTTTTTT. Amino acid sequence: CASSQVAVKPRPGELFF.

CDR3 nucleotides: TGCGCCAGCAGCCCGGGGGCTAGGAAGGGACAAGCCAAAAACATTCAGTACTTC. It codes for CASSPGARKGQAKNIQYF. The V gene is TRBV4-1, the J gene TRBJ2-4; D possibly uses TRBD1 or TRBD2 (6 bases each). This CDR3 is 18 amino acids long. The V and J ends lost 4 bases and 0 bases respectively, with 19 bases between them. Germline CDR1 MGHRA, CDR2 YSYEKL.

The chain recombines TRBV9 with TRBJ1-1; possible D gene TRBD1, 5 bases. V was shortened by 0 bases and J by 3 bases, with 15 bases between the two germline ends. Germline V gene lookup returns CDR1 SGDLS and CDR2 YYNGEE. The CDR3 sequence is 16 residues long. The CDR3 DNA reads TGTGCCAGCAGCGTAGGGGGATGGGACTTCGACACTGAAGCTTTCTTT. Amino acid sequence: CASSVGGWDFDTEAFF.

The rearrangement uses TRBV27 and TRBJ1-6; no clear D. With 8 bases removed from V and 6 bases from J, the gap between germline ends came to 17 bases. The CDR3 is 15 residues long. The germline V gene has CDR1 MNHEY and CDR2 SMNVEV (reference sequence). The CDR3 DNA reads TGTGCCAGCCAAACAGTTATGGCCTCTAATTCACCCCTCCACTTT. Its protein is CASQTVMASNSPLHF.

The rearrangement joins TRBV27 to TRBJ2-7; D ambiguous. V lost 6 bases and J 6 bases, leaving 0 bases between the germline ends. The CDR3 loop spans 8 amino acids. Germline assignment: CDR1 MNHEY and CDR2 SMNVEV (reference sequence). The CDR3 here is CASSEQYF. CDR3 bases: TGTGCCAGCAGCGAGCAGTACTTC.

The CDR3 spells CACARTGELFF. The CDR3 DNA reads as TGTGCCTGTGCCAGGACTGGGGAGCTGTTTTTT. The chain has TRBV2 and TRBJ2-2, with D perhaps TRBD2 (5 bases). This CDR3 has 11 amino acids. CDR1 and CDR2 (germline): SNHLY, FYNNEI. V lost 11 bases to trimming and J lost 8 bases, with 12 bases between them.

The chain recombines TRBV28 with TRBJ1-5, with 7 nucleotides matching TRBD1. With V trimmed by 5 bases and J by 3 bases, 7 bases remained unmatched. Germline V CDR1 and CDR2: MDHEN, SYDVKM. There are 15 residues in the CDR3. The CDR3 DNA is TGTGCCAGCAGTCGGCTGACAGGGATCAATCAGCCCCAGCATTTT. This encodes CASSRLTGINQPQHF.

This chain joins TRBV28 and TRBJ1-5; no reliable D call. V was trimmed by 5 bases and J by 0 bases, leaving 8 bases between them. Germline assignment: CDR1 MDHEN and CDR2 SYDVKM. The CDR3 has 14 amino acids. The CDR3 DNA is TGTGCCAGCAGTCGGGAGCTTAGCAATCAGCCCCAGCATTTT. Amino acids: CASSRELSNQPQHF.

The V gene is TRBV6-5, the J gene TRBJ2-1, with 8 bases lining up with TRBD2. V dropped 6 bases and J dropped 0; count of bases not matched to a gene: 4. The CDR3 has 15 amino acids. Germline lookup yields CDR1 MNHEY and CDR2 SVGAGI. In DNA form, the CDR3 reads TGTGCCAGCAGCAACAGCGGGAGCTCCTACAATGAGCAGTTCTTC. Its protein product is CASSNSGSSYNEQFF.

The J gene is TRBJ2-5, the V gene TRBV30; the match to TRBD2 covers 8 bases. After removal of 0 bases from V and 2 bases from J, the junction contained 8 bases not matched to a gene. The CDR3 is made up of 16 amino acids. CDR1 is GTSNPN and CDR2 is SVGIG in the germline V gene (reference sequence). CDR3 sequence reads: CAWSVPLPSGQETQYF. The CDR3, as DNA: TGTGCCTGGAGTGTACCTTTGCCTAGCGGGCAAGAGACCCAGTACTTC.

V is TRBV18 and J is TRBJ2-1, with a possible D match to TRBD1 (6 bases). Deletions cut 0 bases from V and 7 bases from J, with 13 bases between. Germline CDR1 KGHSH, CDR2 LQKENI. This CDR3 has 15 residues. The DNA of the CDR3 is TGTGCCAGCTCACCACCGTTGGGGGCGCGGAATGAGCAGTTCTTC. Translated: CASSPPLGARNEQFF.

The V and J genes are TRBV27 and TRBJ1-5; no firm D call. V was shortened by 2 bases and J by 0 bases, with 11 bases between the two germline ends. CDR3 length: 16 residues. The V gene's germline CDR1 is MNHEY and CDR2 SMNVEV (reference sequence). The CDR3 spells CASSLNPGLSNQPQHF. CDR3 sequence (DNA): TGTGCCAGCAGTTTAAACCCCGGGCTTAGCAATCAGCCCCAGCATTTT.

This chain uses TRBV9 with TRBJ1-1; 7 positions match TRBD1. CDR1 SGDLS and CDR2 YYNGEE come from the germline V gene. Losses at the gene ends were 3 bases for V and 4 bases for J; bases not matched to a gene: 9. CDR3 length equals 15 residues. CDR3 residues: CASSADRAGLTEAFF. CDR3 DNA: TGTGCCAGCAGCGCTGACAGGGCTGGGCTCACTGAAGCTTTCTTT.

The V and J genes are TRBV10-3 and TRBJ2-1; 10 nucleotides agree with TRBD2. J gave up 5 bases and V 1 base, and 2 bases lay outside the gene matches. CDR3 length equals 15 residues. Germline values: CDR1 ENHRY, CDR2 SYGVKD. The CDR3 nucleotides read TGTGCCATCAGTGAGTACACTAGCGGGGACAATGAGCAGTTCTTC. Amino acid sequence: CAISEYTSGDNEQFF.